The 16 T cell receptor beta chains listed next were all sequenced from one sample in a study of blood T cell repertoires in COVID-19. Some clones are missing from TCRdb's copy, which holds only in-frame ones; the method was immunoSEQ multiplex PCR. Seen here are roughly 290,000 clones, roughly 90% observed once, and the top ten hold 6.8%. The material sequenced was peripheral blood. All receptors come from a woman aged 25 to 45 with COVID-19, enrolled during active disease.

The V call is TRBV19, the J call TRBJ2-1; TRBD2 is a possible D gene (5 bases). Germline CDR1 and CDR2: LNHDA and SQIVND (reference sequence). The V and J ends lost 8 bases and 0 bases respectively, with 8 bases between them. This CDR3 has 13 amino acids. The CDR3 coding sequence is TGTGCCAGTTCCCGGGACTCCTACAATGAGCAGTTCTTC. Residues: CASSRDSYNEQFF.

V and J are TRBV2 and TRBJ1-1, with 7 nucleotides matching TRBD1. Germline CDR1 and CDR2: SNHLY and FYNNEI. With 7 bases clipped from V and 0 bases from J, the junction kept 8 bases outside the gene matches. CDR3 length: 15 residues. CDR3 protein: CASIGTVNMNTEAFF. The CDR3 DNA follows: TGTGCCAGCATTGGGACAGTCAACATGAACACTGAAGCTTTCTTT.

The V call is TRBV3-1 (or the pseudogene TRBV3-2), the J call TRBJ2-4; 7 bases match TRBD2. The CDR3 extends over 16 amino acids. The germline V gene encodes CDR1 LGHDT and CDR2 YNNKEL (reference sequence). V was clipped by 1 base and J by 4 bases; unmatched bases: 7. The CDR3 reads CASSQGGQAGKNIQYF. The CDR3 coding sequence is TGTGCCAGCAGCCAAGGTGGGCAAGCGGGGAAAAACATTCAGTACTTC.

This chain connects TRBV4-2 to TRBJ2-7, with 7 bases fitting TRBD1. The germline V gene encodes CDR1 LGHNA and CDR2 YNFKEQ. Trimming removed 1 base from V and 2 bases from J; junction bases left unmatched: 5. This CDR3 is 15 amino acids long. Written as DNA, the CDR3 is TGTGCCAGCAGCCAAGTAATTGGGACAGCCTACGAGCAGTACTTC. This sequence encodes CASSQVIGTAYEQYF.

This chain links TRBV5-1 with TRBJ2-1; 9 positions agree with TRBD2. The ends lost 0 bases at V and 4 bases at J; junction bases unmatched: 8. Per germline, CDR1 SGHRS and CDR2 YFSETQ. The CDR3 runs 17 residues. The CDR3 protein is CASSLVGSGSRYNEQFF. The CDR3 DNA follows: TGCGCCAGCAGCTTGGTAGGTAGCGGGAGTCGGTACAATGAGCAGTTCTTC. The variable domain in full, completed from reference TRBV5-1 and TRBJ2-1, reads KAGVTQTPRYLIKTRGQQVTLSCSPISGHRSVSWYQQTPGQGLQFLFEYFSETQRNKGNFPGRFSGRQFSNSRSEMNVSTLELGDSALYLCASSLVGSGSRYNEQFFGPGTRLTVL.

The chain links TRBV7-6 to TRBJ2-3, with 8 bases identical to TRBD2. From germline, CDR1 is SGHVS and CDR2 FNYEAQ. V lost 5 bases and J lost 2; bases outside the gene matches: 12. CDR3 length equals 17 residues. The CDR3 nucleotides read TGTGCCAGCAGCGCACTCCCTAGCGGGCGAGACACAGATACGCAGTATTTT. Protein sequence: CASSALPSGRDTDTQYF.

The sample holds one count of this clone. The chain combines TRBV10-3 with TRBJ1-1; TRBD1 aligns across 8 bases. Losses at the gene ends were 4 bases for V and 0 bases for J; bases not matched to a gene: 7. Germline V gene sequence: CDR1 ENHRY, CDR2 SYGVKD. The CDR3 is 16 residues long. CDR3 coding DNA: TGTGCCATCAGTGTGGGGGGACAGGCGATGAACACTGAAGCTTTCTTT. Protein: CAISVGGQAMNTEAFF.

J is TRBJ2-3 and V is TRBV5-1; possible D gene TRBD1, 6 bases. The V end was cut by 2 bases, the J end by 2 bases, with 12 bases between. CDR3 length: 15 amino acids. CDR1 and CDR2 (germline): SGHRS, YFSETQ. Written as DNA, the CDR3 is TGCGCCAGCAGCTTAAGGGGGAGCACCACAGATACGCAGTATTTT. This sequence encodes CASSLRGSTTDTQYF.

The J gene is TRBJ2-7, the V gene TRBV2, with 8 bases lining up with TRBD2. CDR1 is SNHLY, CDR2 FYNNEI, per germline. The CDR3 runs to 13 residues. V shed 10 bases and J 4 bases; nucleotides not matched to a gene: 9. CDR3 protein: CATSVAGKYEQYF. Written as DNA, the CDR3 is TGTGCCACTAGCGTAGCGGGGAAGTACGAGCAGTACTTC.

In DNA, the CDR3 is TGTGCCAGTAGTCCTCTAGCGGGGCGGTCCTACAATGAGCAGTTCTTC. Protein: CASSPLAGRSYNEQFF. The chain links TRBV19 to TRBJ2-1, with 9 bases that match TRBD2. The CDR3 runs to 16 residues. The germline CDR1 and CDR2 sequences are LNHDA and SQIVND (reference sequence). J was trimmed by 1 base and V by 5 bases; bases with no gene match: 6.

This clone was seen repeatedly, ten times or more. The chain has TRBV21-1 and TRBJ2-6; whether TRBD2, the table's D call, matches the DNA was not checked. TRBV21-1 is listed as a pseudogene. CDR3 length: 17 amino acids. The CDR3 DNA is TGTGCCAGCAGCAAAGAACTAGGTGCTTCTGGGGCCAACGTCCTGACTTTC. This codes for CASSKELGASGANVLTF.

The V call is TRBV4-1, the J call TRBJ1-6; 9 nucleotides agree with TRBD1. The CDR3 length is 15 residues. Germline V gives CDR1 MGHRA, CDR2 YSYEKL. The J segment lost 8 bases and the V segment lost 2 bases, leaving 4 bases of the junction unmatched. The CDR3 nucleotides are TGCGCCAGCAGCCAATTACAGGGGGCCCATTCACCCCTCCACTTT. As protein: CASSQLQGAHSPLHF.

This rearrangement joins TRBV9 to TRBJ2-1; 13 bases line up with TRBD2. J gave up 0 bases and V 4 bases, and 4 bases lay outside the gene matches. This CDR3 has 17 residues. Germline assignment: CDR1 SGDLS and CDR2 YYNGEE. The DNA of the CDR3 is TGTGCCAGCAGCCCTCGGACTAGCGGGAGCTCCTACAATGAGCAGTTCTTC. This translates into CASSPRTSGSSYNEQFF. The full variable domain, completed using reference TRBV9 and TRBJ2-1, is DSGVTQTPKHLITATGQRVTLRCSPRSGDLSVYWYQQSLDQGLQFLIQYYNGEERAKGNILERFSAQQFPDLHSELNLSSLELGDSALYFCASSPRTSGSSYNEQFFGPGTRLTVL.

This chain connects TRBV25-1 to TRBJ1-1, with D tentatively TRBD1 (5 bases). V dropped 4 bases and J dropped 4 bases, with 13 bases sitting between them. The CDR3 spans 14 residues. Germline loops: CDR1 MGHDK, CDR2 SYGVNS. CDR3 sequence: CASSAGGWSTEAFF. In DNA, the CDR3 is TGTGCCAGCAGTGCTGGGGGGTGGTCCACTGAAGCTTTCTTT.

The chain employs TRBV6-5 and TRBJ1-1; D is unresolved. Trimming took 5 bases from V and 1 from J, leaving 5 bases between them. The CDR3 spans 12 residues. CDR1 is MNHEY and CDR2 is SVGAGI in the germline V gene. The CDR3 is CASSRQNTEAFF. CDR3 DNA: TGTGCCAGCAGTCGACAGAACACTGAAGCTTTCTTT.

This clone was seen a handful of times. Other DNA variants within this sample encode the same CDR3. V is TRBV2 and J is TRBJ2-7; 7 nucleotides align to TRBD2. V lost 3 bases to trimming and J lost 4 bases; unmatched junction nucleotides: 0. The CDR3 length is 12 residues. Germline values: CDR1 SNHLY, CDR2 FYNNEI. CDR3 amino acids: CASSDGGYEQYF. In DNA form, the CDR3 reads TGTGCCAGCAGTGACGGGGGGTACGAGCAGTACTTC.